The clone carrying this TCR beta chain was counted once. Its antigen is undetermined. V lost 4 bases and J 4 bases, leaving 12 bases between the germline ends. Per the germline V gene, CDR1 is SGHDT and CDR2 is YYEEEE. The CDR3 consists of 13 residues. The data derive from a study of cytomegalovirus exposure and HLA in healthy donors. Study-level results: For presence/absence analyses, sequencing depth was assumed to be roughly uniform across donors. There was a cluster of highly shared sequence variants that was likely a sequencing artifact. TCR beta chains numbering under 200 were designated cytomegalovirus-associated.

A multiplex PCR was run with 60 Vbeta primers and 13 Jbeta primers. Clones were read by immunoSEQ multiplex PCR, and TCRdb kept only the in-frame ones, dropping some. The data show 75,000 to 90,000 clones, approximately 81% seen once. Sequenced: PBMCs. The chain joins TRBV5-6 to TRBJ2-7; a weak D match, TRBD2 (6 bases). This sequence was found in a woman aged 35 to 49 in good health and CMV-seropositive. CDR3 amino acids: CASSAAGYYEQYF. The CDR3 DNA follows: TGTGCCAGCAGCGCCGCGGGGTATTACGAGCAGTACTTC.